This T cell receptor (beta chain) was observed in a study of PD-1 blockade in mismatch repair-deficient tumors. In the study overall: All were previously treated, progressing patients with some twelve mismatch repair-deficient cancer types. Study results and limitations: After pembrolizumab, tumor-resident clones rose rapidly, then generally contracted before radiologic responses.

Of note for this clone: Its antigen is not identified.

V lost 9 bases to trimming and J lost 3 bases, with 18 bases between them. The CDR3 extends over 14 amino acids. In germline, CDR1 is LNHDA, CDR2 SQIVND (reference sequence). The repertoire was sequenced with immunoSEQ multiplex PCR; TCRdb's copy has only in-frame clones and lacks some. The table has about 63,000 clones, approximately 88% seen once; the top ten hold 14%. The origin of this receptor is an adult with mismatch repair-deficient cancer. The chain couples TRBV19 to TRBJ2-7, with D perhaps TRBD2 (6 bases). The specimen was peripheral blood, collected 52 weeks after starting pembrolizumab. CDR3: CASKPTGSGYEQYF. Here the CDR3 DNA reads TGTGCCAGCAAACCCACGGGTAGCGGCTACGAGCAGTACTTC.